Below are 27 T cell receptor beta chains sequenced from a single sample in a study of T-cell memory formation after mild COVID-19. TCRdb used MiXCR to reprocess the 5' RACE reads, holding one entry per CDR3 protein. The profile shows around 340,000 distinct CDR3 sequences, 10% to 15% of them singletons. The sequencing input was PBMCs or a T cell subset sorted from them (not recorded which). These receptors were collected from a man between 18 and 29 years old who had mild COVID-19 (a few samples of this study predate the infection). Cell type and time point are not known.

This chain connects TRBV4-3 to TRBJ2-5; the match to TRBD2 covers 14 bases. Losses at the gene ends were 3 bases for V and 4 bases for J; bases not matched to a gene: 7. The CDR3 has 17 residues. CDR1 and CDR2 from the germline V gene are LGHNA and YSLEER. The CDR3, as DNA: TGCGCCAGCAGCCAGGGACTAGCGGGGGCCTGGGGAGAGACCCAGTACTTC. Its translation: CASSQGLAGAWGETQYF.

The chain has TRBV19 and TRBJ2-2; 9 nucleotides align to TRBD1. This CDR3 contains 16 residues. CDR1 and CDR2 (germline): LNHDA, SQIVND (reference sequence). V was pared by 5 bases and J by 1 base, with 5 bases of the junction left unmatched. The CDR3 DNA sequence: TGTGCCAGTAGTGACCCGGGACAGGGGAACACCGGGGAGCTGTTTTTT. Protein product: CASSDPGQGNTGELFF.

This chain links TRBV7-2 with TRBJ1-1; TRBD1 agrees at 8 bases. V trimming: 5 bases; J trimming: 3 bases; junction bases outside the gene matches: 11. Germline CDR1 is SGHTA and CDR2 is FQGNSA. The CDR3 has 16 amino acids. CDR3: CASSPRQGAMDTEAFF. The DNA for the CDR3 is TGTGCCAGCAGCCCGAGGCAGGGGGCTATGGACACTGAAGCTTTCTTT.

The gene calls are TRBV7-2 and TRBJ2-7; either TRBD1 or TRBD2 may supply D (5 bases each). The CDR3 is 15 amino acids. Germline lookup yields CDR1 SGHTA and CDR2 FQGNSA. V was cut by 2 bases and J by 4 bases, with 15 bases left in between. The CDR3 is CASSLRDGWNYEQYV. The CDR3 region has the DNA TGTGCCAGCAGCTTAAGGGACGGATGGAATTACGAGCAGTACGTC.

This chain uses TRBV10-1 with TRBJ2-2; D uncertain. The CDR3 is made up of 17 amino acids. Germline assignment: CDR1 WNHNN and CDR2 SYGVQD (reference sequence). Trimming cost V 2 bases and J 4 bases, with 17 bases left between them. Written as DNA, the CDR3 is TGCGCCAGCAGTGAGGATGACACTGGGATGTTCACCGGGGAGCTGTTTTTT. It translates to CASSEDDTGMFTGELFF.

This clonotype was seen many times. V usage is TRBV15 and J usage is TRBJ2-3; D is perhaps TRBD2 (6 bases). The germline CDR1 and CDR2 sequences are LNHNV and YYDKDF (reference sequence). Between the trimmed V and J ends, which lost 0 bases and 2 bases, there was a span of 12 bases. This CDR3 is built from 16 residues. CDR3 in DNA: TGTGCCACCAGCAGAGACGGGGCGGGGTACACAGATACGCAGTATTTT. This codes for CATSRDGAGYTDTQYF. Using reference TRBV15 and TRBJ2-3 for the parts outside the CDR3, the full variable domain is DAMVIQNPRYQVTQFGKPVTLSCSQTLNHNVMYWYQQKSSQAPKLLFHYYDKDFNNEADTPDNFQSRRPNTSFCFLDIRSPGLGDTAMYLCATSRDGAGYTDTQYFGPGTRLTVL.

The chain links TRBV5-1 to TRBJ2-6; 9 bases line up with TRBD2. This CDR3 has 18 residues. Germline V gene lookup returns CDR1 SGHRS and CDR2 YFSETQ. Trimming removed 1 base from V and 1 base from J; junction bases left unmatched: 6. The CDR3 loop is CASSLSTSGPSGANVLTF. The CDR3, as DNA: TGCGCCAGCAGCTTGTCCACTAGCGGGCCATCTGGGGCCAACGTCCTGACTTTC.

J is TRBJ2-1 and V is TRBV9; 14 positions match TRBD2. CDR3 length equals 16 residues. V lost 3 bases and J lost 6; bases outside the gene matches: 5. Germline V gene data show CDR1 as SGDLS and CDR2 as YYNGEE. The CDR3 here is CASSDRLAGGSNEQFF. The CDR3 DNA follows: TGTGCCAGCAGCGACCGACTAGCGGGGGGGAGCAATGAGCAGTTCTTC.

The chain is built from TRBV7-2 and TRBJ2-7; D not certain. The ends were cut back, 7 bases at V and 5 bases at J, with 18 bases in the middle. CDR3 length: 14 residues. The V gene's germline CDR1 is SGHTA and CDR2 FQGNSA. CDR3 DNA sequence: TGTGCCAGCATCTCGGGCTCTCGGTCCAACGAGCAGTACTTC. This codes for CASISGSRSNEQYF.

This clonotype was recorded a few times. This chain connects TRBV12-3 or TRBV12-4 to TRBJ1-5; unclear D gene. The CDR3 spans 15 residues. V was clipped by 1 base and J by 7 bases, with 14 bases between them. The chain's CDR3 is CASSLGAGDGQPQHF. The CDR3 bases are TGTGCCAGCAGTTTAGGAGCAGGTGACGGCCAGCCCCAGCATTTT.

The V gene is TRBV7-2, the J gene TRBJ2-5; D is perhaps TRBD1 (5 bases). V dropped 5 bases and J dropped 5 bases, with 15 bases sitting between them. The germline V gene has CDR1 SGHTA and CDR2 FQGNSA. The length of the CDR3 is 14 residues. CDR3 DNA sequence: TGTGCCAGCAGCCCCGCCAGGGTCCGGGAGACCCAGTACTTC. Residues: CASSPARVRETQYF. Full variable domain (missing parts from reference TRBV7-2 and TRBJ2-5): GAGVSQSPSNKVTEKGKDVELRCDPISGHTALYWYRQSLGQGLEFLIYFQGNSAPDKSGLPSDRFSAERTGGSVSTLTIQRTQQEDSAVYLCASSPARVRETQYFGPGTRLLVL.

Remarks on this clonotype: A read error may explain this, as a much larger clone is one base away. The chain uses TRBV30 and TRBJ1-4, with a weak D call TRBD1 (5 bases). Germline-derived CDR1 and CDR2 are GTSNPN and SVGIG (reference sequence). CDR3 length equals 13 residues. V shed 6 bases and J shed 0 bases, with 8 bases lying between them. The DNA of the CDR3 is TGTGCCTGTAGGGGAGCAACTAATGAAAAACTGTTTTTT. Its translation is CACRGATNEKLFF. Variable domain in full (rest from reference TRBV30 and TRBJ1-4): SQTIHQWPATLVQPVGSPLSLECTVEGTSNPNLYWYRQAAGRGLQLLFYSVGIGQISSEVPQNLSASRPQDRQFILSSKKLLLSDSGFYLCACRGATNEKLFFGSGTQLSVL.

V is TRBV14 and J is TRBJ1-1; D uncertain. Trimming stripped 0 bases from V and 4 bases from J, with 9 bases between. The CDR3 extends over 14 amino acids. The V gene's germline CDR1 is SGHDN and CDR2 FVKESK. The CDR3 DNA reads TGTGCCAGCAGCCAAGACCTCGGCAGCACTGAAGCTTTCTTT. Amino acids: CASSQDLGSTEAFF.

This clonotype was found a few times. The V and J genes are TRBV10-3 and TRBJ1-1, with D perhaps matching TRBD1 (6 bases). The germline CDR1 and CDR2 sequences are ENHRY and SYGVKD. The CDR3 is 12 amino acids. The V end lost 8 bases, the J end lost 8 bases, and 15 bases lay between the germline ends. The chain's CDR3 is CAIYPGQGEAFF. The CDR3 nucleotides are TGTGCCATCTACCCGGGACAAGGGGAAGCTTTCTTT.

The CDR3 bases are TGTGCCAGCAGCTGGGGGCCAGAGGTCAATCAGCCCCAGCATTTT. This codes for CASSWGPEVNQPQHF. The chain is built from TRBV7-2 and TRBJ1-5; TRBD1 might be the D (6 bases). CDR1 SGHTA and CDR2 FQGNSA come from the germline V gene. V was shortened by 4 bases and J by 3 bases, with 13 bases between the two germline ends. This CDR3 region has 15 residues.

The CDR3 coding sequence is TGTGCCAGCAGCTTAGTAGCTAGCGGACGCACAGATACGCAGTATTTT. Translated: CASSLVASGRTDTQYF. This chain links TRBV7-2 with TRBJ2-3; the match to TRBD2 covers 7 bases. This CDR3 is 16 amino acids long. Germline-derived CDR1 and CDR2 are SGHTA and FQGNSA. The V segment lost 1 base and the J segment 1 base; nucleotides outside the gene matches: 5.

This chain uses TRBV2 with TRBJ2-3; D perhaps matches TRBD2 (6 bases). Germline CDR1 and CDR2: SNHLY and FYNNEI. V lost 3 bases, J lost 14 bases, and 12 bases lay in between. This CDR3 region has 11 residues. The CDR3 spells CASSEGEAGYF. The CDR3 coding sequence is TGTGCCAGCAGTGAGGGGGAGGCTGGGTATTTT.

This clonotype was counted only a few times. This chain connects TRBV6-5 to TRBJ1-5; D unclear. Germline V gene lookup returns CDR1 MNHEY and CDR2 SVGAGI. CDR3 length: 13 residues. With 6 bases removed from V and 3 bases from J, the gap between germline ends came to 9 bases. The CDR3 nucleotides read TGTGCCAGCAGCTCACGAAACAATCAGCCCCAGCATTTT. It encodes CASSSRNNQPQHF.

This clonotype has a handful of counts. The V call is TRBV5-1, the J call TRBJ2-3; D possibly uses TRBD1 or TRBD2 (6 bases each). The germline gives CDR1 SGHRS, CDR2 YFSETQ. This CDR3 contains 15 residues. Trimming pared 0 bases from V and 6 bases from J, leaving 14 bases between. This chain's CDR3 is CASSLVPGAIDTQYF. CDR3 sequence (DNA): TGCGCCAGCAGCTTGGTGCCGGGGGCGATTGATACGCAGTATTTT.

J is TRBJ1-6 and V is TRBV5-1, with 9 bases identical to TRBD1. The CDR3 runs to 15 residues. Germline V gives CDR1 SGHRS, CDR2 YFSETQ. V was pared by 5 bases and J by 8 bases, with 8 bases of the junction left unmatched. The CDR3 is CASSYPGQGDSPLHF. The CDR3 DNA sequence: TGCGCCAGCAGTTATCCGGGACAGGGAGATTCACCCCTCCACTTT.

The chain carries TRBV27 and TRBJ2-3, with 8 bases fitting TRBD2. With V trimmed by 6 bases and J by 4 bases, 9 bases remained unmatched. CDR1 MNHEY and CDR2 SMNVEV come from the germline V gene (reference sequence). This CDR3 contains 15 residues. CDR3 sequence: CASSLLGGASDTQYF. DNA for the CDR3: TGTGCCAGCAGCCTCCTCGGGGGGGCCTCAGATACGCAGTATTTT.

The rearrangement uses TRBV11-3 and TRBJ2-1; TRBD1 is a possible D gene (6 bases). CDR3 size: 16 residues. Germline V CDR1 and CDR2: SGHNT, YENEEA. Between the trimmed V and J ends, which lost 4 bases and 0 bases, there was a span of 13 bases. In DNA form, the CDR3 reads TGTGCCAGCAGCTGGCAGGGGCGTCCCTCCTACAATGAGCAGTTCTTC. Translation: CASSWQGRPSYNEQFF.

A few counts support this clonotype. The chain is built from TRBV28 and TRBJ2-3; TRBD2 agrees at 9 bases. CDR1 MDHEN and CDR2 SYDVKM come from the germline V gene. The CDR3 has 17 amino acids. The ends lost 1 base at V and 2 bases at J; junction bases unmatched: 7. The CDR3 coding sequence is TGTGCCAGCAGTTTATTGGGCGGGGGGGGCCCCACAGATACGCAGTATTTT. Protein: CASSLLGGGGPTDTQYF.

The chain employs TRBV7-9 and TRBJ1-6; D is possibly TRBD1 (5 bases). Germline V CDR1 and CDR2: SEHNR, FQNEAQ (reference sequence). The CDR3 totals 14 residues. Trimming shortened V by 4 bases and J by 5 bases, and 9 bases separated the two germline ends. The CDR3 DNA reads as TGTGCCAGCAGCTCTTTCAGGGATAATTCACCCCTCCACTTT. It specifies CASSSFRDNSPLHF. Full variable domain (remainder filled in from reference TRBV7-9 and TRBJ1-6): DTGVSQNPRHKITKRGQNVTFRCDPISEHNRLYWYRQTLGQGPEFLTYFQNEAQLEKSRLLSDRFSAERPKGSFSTLEIQRTEQGDSAMYLCASSSFRDNSPLHFGNGTRLTVT.

In this sample, this clonotype turned up many times. This sequence joins TRBV4-3 and TRBJ1-4; TRBD1 aligns across 10 bases. The CDR3 extends over 15 amino acids. Trimming removed 3 bases from V and 6 bases from J; junction bases left unmatched: 4. Germline CDR1 and CDR2: LGHNA and YSLEER. The DNA of the CDR3 is TGCGCCAGCAGCCACCGCGGGACAGGGGATGAAAAACTGTTTTTT. It codes for CASSHRGTGDEKLFF.

The chain couples TRBV5-1 to TRBJ1-1; 7 nucleotides match TRBD1. CDR3 length: 15 amino acids. The germline gives CDR1 SGHRS, CDR2 YFSETQ. V was pared by 4 bases and J by 5 bases, with 11 bases of the junction left unmatched. CDR3 sequence reads: CASSQASGQITEAFF. In DNA form, the CDR3 reads TGCGCCAGCAGCCAGGCCTCGGGACAGATAACTGAAGCTTTCTTT. Variable domain in full (rest from reference TRBV5-1 and TRBJ1-1): KAGVTQTPRYLIKTRGQQVTLSCSPISGHRSVSWYQQTPGQGLQFLFEYFSETQRNKGNFPGRFSGRQFSNSRSEMNVSTLELGDSALYLCASSQASGQITEAFFGQGTRLTVV.

A few counts support this clonotype. The gene calls are TRBV28 and TRBJ2-5, with D perhaps given as TRBD1 or TRBD2 (7 bases each). Trimming left V 6 bases short and J 3 bases short, with 11 bases between. In germline, CDR1 is MDHEN, CDR2 SYDVKM. The CDR3 is 13 amino acids. Here the CDR3 DNA reads TGTGCCAGCAGGCCAGGGGGGGAAGAGACCCAGTACTTC. Its translation is CASRPGGEETQYF.